This T cell receptor beta chain was sequenced for a study of blood T cell repertoires in COVID-19. Using immunoSEQ multiplex PCR, the repertoire was profiled, and TCRdb retains in-frame clones only, with some absent. The sample carries a few hundred thousand clones, around 86% recorded once. The CDR3 runs 18 residues. Trimming stripped 4 bases from V and 1 base from J, with 19 bases between. Germline V CDR1 and CDR2: LNHDA, SQIVND (reference sequence). Sequencing used PBMCs or T cells enriched from blood (not recorded which). This TCR was recovered from a woman in her late teens or twenties who had recovered from COVID-19. The rearrangement joins TRBV19 to TRBJ2-2; D not certain. The CDR3 coding sequence is TGTGCCAGTAGTACTCCGTCCCCGGGTCCTATGAACACCGGGGAGCTGTTTTTT. This codes for CASSTPSPGPMNTGELFF.